The 15 T cell receptor beta chains below all came from one sample that was sequenced in a study of identical twins. TCRdb re-derived calls from the 5' RACE reads in MiXCR, one entry per CDR3 protein. This sample has more than 650,000 distinct CDR3 sequences, with around 6% found just once. Sequencing was performed on naive T cells sorted from blood. These receptors originate from a man aged 18-30 years in good health.

The table lists this clonotype with many counts. V is TRBV29-1 and J is TRBJ1-3; D perhaps matches TRBD1 (6 bases). The CDR3 sequence is 13 residues long. Per the germline V gene, CDR1 is SQVTM and CDR2 is ANQGSEA. V was pared by 6 bases and J by 2 bases, with 11 bases between. CDR3 loop: CSVAWGPGNTIYF. Here the CDR3 DNA reads TGCAGCGTAGCCTGGGGGCCTGGAAACACCATATATTTT. The entire variable domain, with the rest obtained from reference TRBV29-1 and TRBJ1-3, is as follows: SAVISQKPSRDICQRGTSLTIQCQVDSQVTMMFWYRQQPGQSLTLIATANQGSEATYESGFVIDKFPISRPNLTFSTLTVSNMSPEDSSIYLCSVAWGPGNTIYFGEGSWLTVV.

The chain joins TRBV9 to TRBJ2-7, with TRBD1 matching 7 bases. The CDR3 loop spans 15 amino acids. From germline, CDR1 is SGDLS and CDR2 YYNGEE. The trim removed 0 bases at V and 3 bases at J, leaving 6 bases unmatched. This CDR3 reads CASSVGNRGIYEQYF. In DNA form, the CDR3 reads TGTGCCAGCAGCGTAGGCAACAGGGGAATCTACGAGCAGTACTTC.

This clonotype has more than one count but fewer than ten. This chain links TRBV7-9 with TRBJ1-4; D ambiguous. CDR3 length equals 15 residues. Trimming left V 5 bases short and J 5 bases short, with 15 bases between. Germline-derived CDR1 and CDR2 are SEHNR and FQNEAQ (reference sequence). The CDR3 loop is CASSQRWDQNEKLFF. The CDR3 region has the DNA TGTGCCAGCAGCCAGCGGTGGGATCAAAATGAAAAACTGTTTTTT. Using reference TRBV7-9 and TRBJ1-4 for the parts outside the CDR3, the full variable domain is DTGVSQNPRHKITKRGQNVTFRCDPISEHNRLYWYRQTLGQGPEFLTYFQNEAQLEKSRLLSDRFSAERPKGSFSTLEIQRTEQGDSAMYLCASSQRWDQNEKLFFGSGTQLSVL.

In its sample, this clonotype was seen many times. The chain uses TRBV20-1 and TRBJ2-5, with 12 bases lining up with TRBD2. Losses at the gene ends were 0 bases for V and 7 bases for J; bases not matched to a gene: 12. CDR3 length equals 17 residues. Germline V CDR1 and CDR2: DFQATT, SNEGSKA (reference sequence). CDR3 in DNA: TGCAGTGCTAGAGATCGGACTAGCGGGAATGTTAGGGGGACCCAGTACTTC. Translating it yields CSARDRTSGNVRGTQYF.

This clonotype was detected many times. The chain combines TRBV5-1 with TRBJ2-2, with 11 bases lining up with TRBD2. Germline V lookup: CDR1 SGHRS, CDR2 YFSETQ. CDR3 length: 18 residues. J lost 5 bases, V lost 0 bases, and 9 bases had no gene match. CDR3 sequence reads: CASSLVAGGPIVTGELFF. CDR3 coding DNA: TGCGCCAGCAGCTTGGTAGCGGGAGGGCCAATCGTTACCGGGGAGCTGTTTTTT. The full variable domain, completed using reference TRBV5-1 and TRBJ2-2, is KAGVTQTPRYLIKTRGQQVTLSCSPISGHRSVSWYQQTPGQGLQFLFEYFSETQRNKGNFPGRFSGRQFSNSRSEMNVSTLELGDSALYLCASSLVAGGPIVTGELFFGEGSRLTVL.

This clonotype was observed many times. This sequence joins TRBV12-3 or TRBV12-4 and TRBJ2-2; 9 positions match TRBD2. The CDR3 extends over 15 amino acids. The J segment lost 7 bases and the V segment lost 7 bases, leaving 10 bases of the junction unmatched. The CDR3 DNA reads as TGTGCCAGCACCCCGGGACTAGCCTTAGTCGGGGAGCTGTTTTTT. Encoded protein: CASTPGLALVGELFF.

This clonotype was counted ten times or more. The chain combines TRBV20-1 with TRBJ2-1; D may be TRBD2 (5 bases). Per the germline V gene, CDR1 is DFQATT and CDR2 is SNEGSKA (reference sequence). There are 16 residues in the CDR3. V lost 0 bases and J 5 bases, leaving 17 bases between the germline ends. CDR3 DNA: TGCAGTGCTAGAGATCTTGTGGGGAGTGGGAACAATGAGCAGTTCTTC. It codes for CSARDLVGSGNNEQFF.

This clonotype was seen at least ten times. This chain joins TRBV29-1 and TRBJ1-1; D perhaps matches TRBD1 (5 bases). Trimming pared 5 bases from V and 1 base from J, leaving 14 bases between. The CDR3 totals 14 residues. Germline CDR1 and CDR2: SQVTM and ANQGSEA. As DNA, the CDR3 is TGCAGCGTTTCATCCAGACAGTCGAACACTGAAGCTTTCTTT. Translating it yields CSVSSRQSNTEAFF.

This clonotype was observed a handful of times. The V gene is TRBV4-3, the J gene TRBJ2-3, with 13 bases lining up with TRBD2. Germline CDR1 reads LGHNA; CDR2 reads YSLEER. The CDR3 sequence is 18 residues long. Germline trimming cut 1 base from V and 3 bases from J; bases unmatched to any gene: 7. CDR3 region: CASSQATSGRARTDTQYF. For the CDR3, the DNA is TGCGCCAGCAGCCAAGCTACTAGCGGGAGGGCCCGGACAGATACGCAGTATTTT.

Written as DNA, the CDR3 is TGTGCCAGCAGTTACTCGGCCATCCTAGCGGGAGGGCCATATACGCAGTATTTT. Translation: CASSYSAILAGGPYTQYF. J is TRBJ2-3 and V is TRBV6-2 or TRBV6-3, with 12 bases lining up with TRBD2. V was pared by 0 bases and J by 7 bases, with 11 bases of the junction left unmatched. From germline, CDR1 is MNHEY and CDR2 SVGEGT. The CDR3 is 18 amino acids.

A note on this clonotype: At one boundary the junction diverges from the germline segment, which might be a read error. This chain joins TRBV6-5 and TRBJ2-3; D ambiguous. The CDR3 consists of 12 residues. Germline CDR1 and CDR2: MNHEY and SVGAGI. The chain's CDR3 is CATSAYPDTQYF. The CDR3 nucleotides are TGTGCCACCAGTGCGTACCCAGATACGCAGTATTTT.

This clonotype was counted at least ten times. The rearrangement links TRBV6-2 or TRBV6-3 to TRBJ2-1, with 8 bases lining up with TRBD1. From germline, CDR1 is MNHEY and CDR2 SVGEGT. V trimming: 5 bases; J trimming: 7 bases; junction bases outside the gene matches: 19. This CDR3 comprises 18 residues. Written as DNA, the CDR3 is TGTGCCAGCAGTCCCCGGGCAGGGGGCGGATCTACGATGAATGAGCAGTTCTTC. This translates into CASSPRAGGGSTMNEQFF.

This clonotype has ten or more counts. This chain links TRBV4-3 with TRBJ1-6; weak D call: TRBD1 (6 bases). The CDR3 length is 15 residues. Deletions cut 0 bases from V and 9 bases from J, with 12 bases between. Germline V gene data show CDR1 as LGHNA and CDR2 as YSLEER. DNA for the CDR3: TGCGCCAGCAGCCAAGAAGGGGGAGGACTTTCACCCCTCCACTTT. Its translation: CASSQEGGGLSPLHF.

This clonotype was observed many times. The chain combines TRBV5-1 with TRBJ2-3, with unresolved D. The CDR3 contains 11 residues. The germline CDR1 and CDR2 sequences are SGHRS and YFSETQ. Trimming pared 4 bases from V and 6 bases from J, leaving 6 bases between. The CDR3, as DNA: TGCGCCAGCAGCACGGAGGATACGCAGTATTTT. Translating gives CASSTEDTQYF.

This clonotype has ten or more counts. The J gene is TRBJ1-1, the V gene TRBV20-1, with D uncertain. Looked up from germline, CDR1 is DFQATT and CDR2 is SNEGSKA (reference sequence). The length of the CDR3 is 11 residues. Deletions cut 6 bases from V and 1 base from J, with 6 bases between. The CDR3 loop is CSALKNTEAFF. CDR3 DNA: TGCAGTGCCCTGAAGAACACTGAAGCTTTCTTT.